This TCR beta chain was recorded in a study of blood T cell repertoires in COVID-19. Across the whole study: Samples representing acute and convalescent COVID-19 were sourced from the United States, Italy and Spain.

With V trimmed by 4 bases and J by 6 bases, 2 bases remained unmatched. This CDR3 has 15 amino acids. CDR1 and CDR2 (germline): SGHTA, FQGTGA. As processed by the authors: Estimates of nucleated cell counts were drawn from the amplification of reference gene primers. Libraries were prepared by immunoSEQ multiplex PCR; TCRdb keeps only in-frame clonotypes and omits some of them. The V and J calls and the clone size are those of that table, but D and trimming were determined from the DNA. The repertoire holds roughly 260,000 clones, approximately 90% seen once, with around 6% in the top ten. Across 20 to 25 US areas, participants ranged in age from 18 to 89 years.

This clonotype was sampled from a young woman with acute COVID-19. Sequences were obtained from PBMCs or T cells enriched from blood (not recorded which). The chain combines TRBV7-3 with TRBJ2-1, with TRBD2 matching over 14 bases. CDR3 sequence (DNA): TGTGCCAGCAGCTCGGGACTAGCGGGAGTCAATGAGCAGTTCTTC. Residues: CASSSGLAGVNEQFF.